This T cell receptor (beta chain) emerged from a study of metastatic and nonmetastatic thyroid tumors. The table lists this clone with many counts. From the PCR reads, TCRdb re-called clones with MiXCR. In the table there are under 20,000 clones, more than 25% of which are singletons. This CDR3 spans 14 amino acids. The germline V gene encodes CDR1 ENHRY and CDR2 SYGVKD. V lost 3 bases and J 5 bases, leaving 10 bases between the germline ends. Treatment of any kind had been given to no patient before thyroid surgery. The TCR comes from a female donor with papillary thyroid cancer or a benign thyroid nodule (not recorded which). Some clones in this sample may be carry-over from other donors' samples. The chain couples TRBV10-3 to TRBJ2-2; D unresolved. Sequencing used tumor tissue. The CDR3 loop reads CAISDETPTGELFF. In DNA form, the CDR3 reads TGTGCCATCAGTGATGAGACTCCGACCGGGGAGCTGTTTTTT.